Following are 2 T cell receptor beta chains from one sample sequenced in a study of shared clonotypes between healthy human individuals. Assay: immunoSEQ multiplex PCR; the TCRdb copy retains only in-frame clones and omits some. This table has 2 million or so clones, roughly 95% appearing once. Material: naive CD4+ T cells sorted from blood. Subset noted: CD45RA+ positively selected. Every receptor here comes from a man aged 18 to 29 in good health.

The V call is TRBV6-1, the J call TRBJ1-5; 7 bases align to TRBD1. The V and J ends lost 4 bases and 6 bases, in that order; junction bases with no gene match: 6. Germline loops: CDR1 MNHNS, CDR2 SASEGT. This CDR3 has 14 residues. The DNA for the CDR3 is TGTGCCAGCAGTGTCCAGGGGGGGAGTCAGCCCCAGCATTTT. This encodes CASSVQGGSQPQHF.

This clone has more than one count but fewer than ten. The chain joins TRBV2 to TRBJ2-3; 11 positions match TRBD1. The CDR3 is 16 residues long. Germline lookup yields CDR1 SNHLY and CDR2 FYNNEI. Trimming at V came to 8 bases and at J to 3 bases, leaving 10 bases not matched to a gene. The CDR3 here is CASSLDRGPGTDTQYF. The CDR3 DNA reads TGTGCCAGCTCCCTGGACAGGGGGCCTGGTACAGATACGCAGTATTTT.